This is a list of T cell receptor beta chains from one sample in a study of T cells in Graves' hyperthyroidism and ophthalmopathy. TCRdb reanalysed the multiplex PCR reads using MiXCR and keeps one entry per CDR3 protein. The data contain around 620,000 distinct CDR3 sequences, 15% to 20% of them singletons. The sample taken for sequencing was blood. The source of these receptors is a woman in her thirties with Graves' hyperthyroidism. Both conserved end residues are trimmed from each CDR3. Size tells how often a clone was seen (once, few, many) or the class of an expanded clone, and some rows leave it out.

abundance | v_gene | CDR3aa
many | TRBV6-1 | ASSPRGSSGTEAF
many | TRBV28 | ASSPTGSNYGYT
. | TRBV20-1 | SARDKPGLANTGELF
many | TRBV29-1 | SVVGQGGYEQY
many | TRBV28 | ASSTNRGPYTDTQY
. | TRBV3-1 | ASSPRPSGGTDTQY
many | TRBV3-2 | ASSHPRDSGSYEQY
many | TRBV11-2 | ASSLDRGEGGYT
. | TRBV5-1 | ASSLDPGYAEETQY
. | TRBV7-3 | ASSLQGEMRTGELF
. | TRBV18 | ASSLMTGRDNEQF
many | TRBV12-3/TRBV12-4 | ASTPRGPGGYGYT
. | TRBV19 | ASSMSLGSGYT
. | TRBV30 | AWSAWSRGTSGEQY
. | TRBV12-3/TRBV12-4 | ASSPRDRGNTIY
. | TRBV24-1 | ATSESGTGTNEKLL
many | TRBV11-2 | ASSLLGQGSYNEQF
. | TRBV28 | ASRTGGENQPQH
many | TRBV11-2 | ASSFPGVNGYT
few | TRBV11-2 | ASSLVTSGRVRTGELF
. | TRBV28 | ASNEGLLPYFGYT
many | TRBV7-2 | ASSTAGGPVAQY
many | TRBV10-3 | AISDLQNTEAF
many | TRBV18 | ASSPSSGQYNEQF
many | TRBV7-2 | ASSAEQGVGGYT
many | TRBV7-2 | ASSLAQTTEAF
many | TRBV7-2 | ASSLKRRETQY
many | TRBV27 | ASSLIAGASEQF
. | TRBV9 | ASSAGTSESGYT
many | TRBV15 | ATSRVGGFDRGRSGYT
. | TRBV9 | ASSSPVTSGTGDEQF
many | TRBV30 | AWSDSGDQPQH
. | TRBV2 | ASSGLTSGSGSEQF
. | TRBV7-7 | ASSFGTEQTQY
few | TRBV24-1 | ATRDSRGVQY
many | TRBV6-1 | ASSRDLDQHEQY
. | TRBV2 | ASSRQGGNQLQH
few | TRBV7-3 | ASSSGQTHEKLF
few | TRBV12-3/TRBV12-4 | ASSFSVREDSPLH
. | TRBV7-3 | ASRRGGSGANVLT
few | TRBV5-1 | VSSLGTSGYNEQF